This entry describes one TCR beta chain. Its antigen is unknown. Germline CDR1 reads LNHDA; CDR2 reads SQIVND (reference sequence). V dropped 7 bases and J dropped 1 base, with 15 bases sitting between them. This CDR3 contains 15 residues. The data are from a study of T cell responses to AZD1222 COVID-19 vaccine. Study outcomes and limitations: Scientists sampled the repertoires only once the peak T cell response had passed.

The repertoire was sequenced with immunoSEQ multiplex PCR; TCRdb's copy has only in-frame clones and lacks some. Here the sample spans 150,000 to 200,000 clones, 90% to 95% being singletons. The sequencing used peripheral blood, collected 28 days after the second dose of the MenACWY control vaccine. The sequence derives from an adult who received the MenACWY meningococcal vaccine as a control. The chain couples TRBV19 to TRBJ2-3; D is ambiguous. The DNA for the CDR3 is TGTGCCAGTACCCACACGGCATCCCGCACAGATACGCAGTATTTT. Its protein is CASTHTASRTDTQYF. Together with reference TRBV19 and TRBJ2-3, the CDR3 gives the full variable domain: DGGITQSPKYLFRKEGQNVTLSCEQNLNHDAMYWYRQDPGQGLRLIYYSQIVNDFQKGDIAEGYSVSREKKESFPLTVTSAQKNPTAFYLCASTHTASRTDTQYFGPGTRLTVL.